These 7 T cell receptor beta chains were sequenced from one sample in a study of blood T cell repertoires in COVID-19. Data came from immunoSEQ multiplex PCR; TCRdb stores just in-frame clones and leaves some out. In the table there are 150,000 to 250,000 clones, roughly 84% of which are singletons. Sequencing input: PBMCs or T cells enriched from blood (not recorded which). All receptors derive from a middle-aged man who had recovered from COVID-19.

V is TRBV3-1 (or the pseudogene TRBV3-2) and J is TRBJ2-1, with 7 nucleotides matching TRBD1. Germline-derived CDR1 and CDR2 are LGHDT and YNNKEL (reference sequence). This CDR3 has 14 amino acids. V lost 6 bases to trimming and J lost 4 bases; unmatched junction nucleotides: 6. CDR3 bases: TGTGCCAGCAGTAGGCAGGGGGATTACAATGAGCAGTTCTTC. Translation gives CASSRQGDYNEQFF.

V usage is TRBV6-6 and J usage is TRBJ2-1; D gene ambiguous. Germline V gives CDR1 MNHNY, CDR2 SVGAGI (reference sequence). Deletions cut 6 bases from V and 7 bases from J, with 13 bases between. CDR3 length: 13 amino acids. CDR3 sequence (DNA): TGTGCCAGCAGCTACGACATGAAGAATGAGCAGTTCTTC. Residues: CASSYDMKNEQFF.

As to this clone: Other DNA sequences in the same sample also yield this CDR3. V and J are TRBV12-3 or TRBV12-4 and TRBJ1-6; maybe TRBD1 (5 bases). The CDR3 totals 13 residues. The V end lost 5 bases, the J end lost 7 bases, and 9 bases lay between the germline ends. In DNA form, the CDR3 reads TGTGCCAGCAGTCCGGGGGGGAATTCACCCCTCCACTTT. Protein product: CASSPGGNSPLHF.

This chain links TRBV5-1 with TRBJ2-2; 8 nucleotides match TRBD1. Germline V gives CDR1 SGHRS, CDR2 YFSETQ. Trimming took 2 bases from V and 0 from J; bases not matched to a gene: 3. The CDR3 sequence is 16 residues long. This chain's CDR3 is CASSLTGGSNTGELFF. DNA of the CDR3: TGCGCCAGCAGCTTAACAGGGGGATCGAACACCGGGGAGCTGTTTTTT.

The chain joins TRBV5-6 to TRBJ2-1; TRBD1 aligns across 7 bases. CDR1 is SGHDT, CDR2 YYEEEE, per germline. The CDR3 sequence is 14 residues long. Trimming took 0 bases from V and 3 from J; bases not matched to a gene: 0. This CDR3 is CASSLGQGYNEQFF. CDR3 sequence (DNA): TGTGCCAGCAGCTTGGGACAGGGCTACAATGAGCAGTTCTTC.

This sequence joins TRBV11-2 and TRBJ2-3, with D perhaps matching TRBD2 (6 bases). Germline V gene lookup returns CDR1 SGHAT and CDR2 FQNNGV. Trimming stripped 7 bases from V and 5 bases from J, with 13 bases between. The CDR3 sequence is 13 residues long. CDR3 amino acids: CASIKWGEDTQYF. The CDR3 region has the DNA TGTGCCAGCATCAAGTGGGGGGAAGATACGCAGTATTTT. The full variable domain, rest sourced from reference TRBV11-2 and TRBJ2-3, is EAGVAQSPRYKIIEKRQSVAFWCNPISGHATLYWYQQILGQGPKLLIQFQNNGVVDDSQLPKDRFSAERLKGVDSTLKIQPAKLEDSAVYLCASIKWGEDTQYFGPGTRLTVL.

The chain is built from TRBV5-5 and TRBJ1-6; the D gene is possibly TRBD1 (5 bases). The CDR3 contains 13 residues. V lost 6 bases and J lost 8, with 12 bases in between. Germline CDR1 is SGHKS and CDR2 is YYEKEE (reference sequence). In DNA, the CDR3 is TGTGCCAGCACCCGGGGGGACGATTCACCCCTCCACTTT. This encodes CASTRGDDSPLHF.